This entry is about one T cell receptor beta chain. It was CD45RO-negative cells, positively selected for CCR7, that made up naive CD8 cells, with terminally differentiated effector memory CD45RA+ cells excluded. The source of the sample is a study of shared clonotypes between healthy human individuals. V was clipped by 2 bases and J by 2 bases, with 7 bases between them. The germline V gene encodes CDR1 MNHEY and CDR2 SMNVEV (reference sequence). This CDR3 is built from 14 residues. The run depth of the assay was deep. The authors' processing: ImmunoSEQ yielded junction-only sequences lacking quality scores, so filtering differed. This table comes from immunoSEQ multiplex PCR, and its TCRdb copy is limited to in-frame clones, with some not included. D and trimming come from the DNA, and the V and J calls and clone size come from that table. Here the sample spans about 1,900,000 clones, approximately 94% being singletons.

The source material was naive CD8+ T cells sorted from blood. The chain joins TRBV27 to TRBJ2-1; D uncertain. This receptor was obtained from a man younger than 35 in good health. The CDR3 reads CASSLNLPYNEQFF. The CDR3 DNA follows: TGTGCCAGCAGTTTAAACCTGCCCTACAATGAGCAGTTCTTC.